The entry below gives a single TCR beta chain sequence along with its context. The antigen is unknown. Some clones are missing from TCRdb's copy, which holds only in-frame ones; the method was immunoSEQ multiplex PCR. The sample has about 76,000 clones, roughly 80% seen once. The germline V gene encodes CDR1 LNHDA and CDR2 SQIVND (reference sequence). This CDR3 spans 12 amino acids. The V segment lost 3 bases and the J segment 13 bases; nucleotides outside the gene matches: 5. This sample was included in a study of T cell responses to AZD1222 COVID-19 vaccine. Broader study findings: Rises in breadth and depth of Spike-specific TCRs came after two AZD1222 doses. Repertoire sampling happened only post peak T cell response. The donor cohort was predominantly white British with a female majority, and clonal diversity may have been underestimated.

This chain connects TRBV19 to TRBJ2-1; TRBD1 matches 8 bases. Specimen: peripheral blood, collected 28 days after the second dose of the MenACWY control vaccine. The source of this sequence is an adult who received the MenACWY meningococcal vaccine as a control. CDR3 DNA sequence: TGTGCCAGTAGTATCGGGACAGGCGGACAGTTCTTC. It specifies CASSIGTGGQFF. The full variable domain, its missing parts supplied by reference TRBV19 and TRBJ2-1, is DGGITQSPKYLFRKEGQNVTLSCEQNLNHDAMYWYRQDPGQGLRLIYYSQIVNDFQKGDIAEGYSVSREKKESFPLTVTSAQKNPTAFYLCASSIGTGGQFFGPGTRLTVL.